This TCR beta chain was documented in a study of CD8+CD57+ T cells in acquired aplastic anemia. Study-wide context: The average for DNA from sorted CD4+ and CD8+ cells was roughly 3 ug.

All patients picked for sequencing had shown, by flow cytometry, an expansion of CD8+CD57+ cells. At the time of blood sampling, patients had not yet received any therapy. This clonotype occurred a few times. Profiling that covered TCR beta VDJ and CDR3 relied on genomic DNA as its template. One entry per CDR3 protein results from TCRdb running MiXCR on the reads. The sample carries around 180,000 distinct CDR3 sequences, over 40% recorded once. Germline loops: CDR1 LNHNV, CDR2 YYDKDF (reference sequence). The V gene end was trimmed by 3 bases and the J gene end by 3 bases; junction bases not matched to a gene: 14. The CDR3 contains 18 residues.

The J gene is TRBJ2-1, the V gene TRBV15; 7 bases align to TRBD1. The sequencing sample was made of sorted CD4+, CD8+, or CD8+CD57+ T cells (not recorded which) from PBMCs. The origin of this receptor is a human donor with aplastic anemia. This CDR3 reads CATSRPGGNRQYYNEQFF. CDR3 coding DNA: TGTGCCACCAGCAGGCCAGGGGGTAATCGACAGTACTACAATGAGCAGTTCTTC.